This T cell receptor beta chain was profiled in a study of shared clonotypes between healthy human individuals. The CDR3 length is 15 residues. In germline, CDR1 is SEHNR, CDR2 FQNEAQ (reference sequence). The junction had 8 bases not matched to a gene; V was cut back by 4 bases and J by 2 bases. CD8 cells classed as naive were CD45RO-negative and positively selected for CCR7, excluding terminally differentiated effector memory CD45RA+ cells. The data were produced by immunoSEQ multiplex PCR, yet TCRdb's version contains in-frame clones alone and is incomplete. The sample holds about 2.2 million clones, roughly 91% seen once.

This chain connects TRBV7-9 to TRBJ2-7; 7 bases align to TRBD1. This clonotype was sampled from a man aged 18 to 29 in good health. Some clones in this sample may be carry-over from other donors' samples. The sample taken for sequencing was naive CD8+ T cells from PBMCs. Here the CDR3 DNA reads TGTGCCAGCAGCTCGCTAAGACAGGGCCCCTACGAGCAGTACTTC. Its protein product is CASSSLRQGPYEQYF.